These 14 T cell receptor beta chains were sequenced from one sample in a study of long-term antiretroviral therapy in people with HIV. The assay used was immunoSEQ (version v3.0), run at survey level. Clones were sequenced by immunoSEQ multiplex PCR, and TCRdb holds only the in-frame ones, with some missing. The sample shows 20,000 to 25,000 clones, around 79% of them seen only once. The source material was unsorted PBMCs, sampled 4.1 years after starting antiretroviral therapy. The receptor source for this set is a woman aged 35 to 49 with HIV.

The chain has TRBV5-6 and TRBJ2-2; 9 bases are a match to TRBD2. This CDR3 spans 16 amino acids. The germline V gene has CDR1 SGHDT and CDR2 YYEEEE. V lost 6 bases and J lost 3; bases outside the gene matches: 9. The CDR3 DNA reads TGTGCCAGCACATCCTTAGCGGGGGCCTACACCGGGGAGCTGTTTTTT. Amino acids: CASTSLAGAYTGELFF.

J is TRBJ1-5 and V is TRBV27; D remains ambiguous. Trimming cost V 0 bases and J 3 bases, with 6 bases left between them. CDR3 length: 14 amino acids. CDR1 MNHEY and CDR2 SMNVEV come from the germline V gene (reference sequence). The DNA of the CDR3 is TGTGCCAGCAGTTTATCCGGGTACAATCAGCCCCAGCATTTT. This sequence encodes CASSLSGYNQPQHF.

The J gene is TRBJ2-1, the V gene TRBV6-6; TRBD2 matches 11 bases. The CDR3 totals 16 residues. The V segment lost 7 bases and the J segment 6 bases; nucleotides outside the gene matches: 11. Germline values: CDR1 MNHNY, CDR2 SVGAGI (reference sequence). The CDR3 loop is CASIPIAGGRSNEQFF. CDR3 nucleotide sequence: TGTGCCAGCATTCCAATAGCGGGAGGGCGGAGCAATGAGCAGTTCTTC.

The rearrangement uses TRBV7-8 and TRBJ1-1; D is undetermined. V lost 3 bases, J lost 4 bases, and 9 bases lay in between. The CDR3 runs 13 residues. The germline V gene encodes CDR1 SGHVS and CDR2 FQNEAQ. CDR3 in amino acids: CASSFPPGTEAFF. The CDR3, as DNA: TGTGCCAGCAGCTTCCCCCCGGGCACTGAAGCTTTCTTT.

V and J are TRBV29-1 and TRBJ1-2; D call uncertain. In germline, CDR1 is SQVTM, CDR2 ANQGSEA. The CDR3 consists of 13 residues. Trimming took off 4 bases at V and 8 bases at J, with 17 bases between the two ends. Written as DNA, the CDR3 is TGCAGCGTTGTTCCCGGGGTTTTACGGGGCTACACCTTC. This encodes CSVVPGVLRGYTF. The whole variable domain, filled in from reference TRBV29-1 and TRBJ1-2, reads SAVISQKPSRDICQRGTSLTIQCQVDSQVTMMFWYRQQPGQSLTLIATANQGSEATYESGFVIDKFPISRPNLTFSTLTVSNMSPEDSSIYLCSVVPGVLRGYTFGSGTRLTVV.

The chain couples TRBV5-4 to TRBJ2-3; D possibly corresponds to TRBD1 (5 bases). This CDR3 comprises 14 residues. The V gene's germline CDR1 is SGHNT and CDR2 YYREEE (reference sequence). V lost 1 base to trimming and J lost 7 bases, with 13 bases between them. The CDR3 here is CASSLLTDRNTQYF. CDR3 nucleotide sequence: TGTGCCAGCAGCTTGTTAACCGACAGAAATACGCAGTATTTT.

V is TRBV6-5 and J is TRBJ2-7; 14 bases fit TRBD2. This CDR3 contains 16 residues. Germline CDR1 MNHEY, CDR2 SVGAGI. V trimming: 2 bases; J trimming: 2 bases; junction bases outside the gene matches: 2. CDR3 region: CASSYAGLAGAYEQYF. The CDR3 DNA reads TGTGCCAGCAGTTACGCGGGACTAGCGGGAGCCTACGAGCAGTACTTC.

This chain links TRBV27 with TRBJ1-4; perhaps TRBD1 as D (6 bases). This CDR3 spans 16 amino acids. Trimming left V 4 bases short and J 7 bases short, with 19 bases between. Germline V CDR1 and CDR2: MNHEY, SMNVEV (reference sequence). CDR3 loop: CASSSGGGYRTEKLFF. CDR3 DNA: TGTGCCAGCAGTTCTGGGGGGGGCTATCGTACTGAAAAACTGTTTTTT.

This rearrangement joins TRBV7-2 to TRBJ2-4, with TRBD2 identical over 16 bases. Germline loops: CDR1 SGHTA, CDR2 FQGNSA. The CDR3 totals 16 residues. J gave up 10 bases and V 5 bases, and 8 bases lay outside the gene matches. The CDR3 sequence: CASSPRGLAGGPIQYF. CDR3 nucleotides: TGTGCCAGCAGCCCGCGGGGACTAGCGGGGGGGCCGATTCAGTACTTC.

V is TRBV5-6 and J is TRBJ1-2; D is uncertain. This CDR3 contains 13 residues. The germline V and J ends were trimmed by 0 bases and 6 bases, with 9 bases remaining between them. Germline loops: CDR1 SGHDT, CDR2 YYEEEE. The CDR3 here is CASSLEGNDGYTF. CDR3 DNA: TGTGCCAGCAGCTTGGAGGGAAATGATGGCTACACCTTC.

This chain uses TRBV5-1 with TRBJ1-1; D perhaps matches TRBD1 (5 bases). CDR3 length: 14 amino acids. V was shortened by 4 bases and J by 8 bases, with 18 bases between the two germline ends. Germline CDR1 SGHRS, CDR2 YFSETQ. This CDR3 is CASSESTEGWEAFF. The CDR3 DNA is TGCGCCAGCAGCGAAAGCACAGAGGGGTGGGAAGCTTTCTTT.

In this sample, this clone turned up a few times. V and J are TRBV2 and TRBJ1-5; the D is unclear. Germline values: CDR1 SNHLY, CDR2 FYNNEI. The CDR3 sequence is 15 residues long. V gave up 6 bases and J gave up 2 bases, with 14 bases separating them. The CDR3, as DNA: TGTGCCAGCAGCGACGAAACAGTTGGCAATCAGCCCCAGCATTTT. Translation gives CASSDETVGNQPQHF.

A single count supports this clone. The rearrangement links TRBV5-6 to TRBJ1-6; 7 bases agree with TRBD1. Per germline, CDR1 SGHDT and CDR2 YYEEEE. This CDR3 has 15 amino acids. The ends lost 2 bases at V and 8 bases at J; junction bases unmatched: 7. The CDR3: CASSFTGTVDSPLHF. CDR3 coding DNA: TGTGCCAGCAGCTTTACCGGGACAGTAGATTCACCCCTCCACTTT.

This clone was counted between two and nine times. The chain combines TRBV19 with TRBJ1-5, with D perhaps matching TRBD1 (6 bases). CDR1 and CDR2 (germline): LNHDA, SQIVND (reference sequence). CDR3 length equals 15 residues. V dropped 3 bases and J dropped 7 bases, with 16 bases sitting between them. The CDR3 is CASSIVRGLEQPQHF. CDR3 nucleotide sequence: TGTGCCAGTAGTATTGTCAGGGGACTGGAACAGCCCCAGCATTTT.